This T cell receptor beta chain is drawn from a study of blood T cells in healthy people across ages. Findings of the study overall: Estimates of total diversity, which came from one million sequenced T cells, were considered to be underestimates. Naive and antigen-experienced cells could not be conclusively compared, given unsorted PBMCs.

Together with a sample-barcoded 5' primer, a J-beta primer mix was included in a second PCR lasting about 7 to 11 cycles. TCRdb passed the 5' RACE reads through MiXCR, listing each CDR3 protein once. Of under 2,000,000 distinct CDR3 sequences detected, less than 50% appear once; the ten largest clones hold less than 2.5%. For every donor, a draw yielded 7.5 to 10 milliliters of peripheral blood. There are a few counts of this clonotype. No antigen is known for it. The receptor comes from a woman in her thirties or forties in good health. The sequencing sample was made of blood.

This CDR3 reads CASSFGGRYGYTF. CDR3 sequence (DNA): TGTGCCAGCAGCTTTGGGGGGCGGTATGGCTACACCTTC. The rearrangement joins TRBV11-2 to TRBJ1-2, with D perhaps TRBD1 (6 bases). Germline CDR1 is SGHAT and CDR2 is FQNNGV. The CDR3 length is 13 residues. V dropped 3 bases and J dropped 5 bases, with 10 bases sitting between them.